This entry features one TCR beta chain sequence. Its matching antigen is unknown. The blood specimen was taken at initial hyperthyroidism diagnosis, before any ophthalmopathy symptoms. This record comes from a study of T cells in Graves' hyperthyroidism and ophthalmopathy. Overall study context: At initial diagnosis, before any treatment had begun, peripheral blood was obtained.

RNA transcripts provided the source from which TCR beta CDR3 regions were amplified. With the HTBI primer set, the TCR CDR3 went through a first round of RT-PCR. TCRdb analysed the multiplex PCR reads with MiXCR anew, one entry per CDR3 protein. This table has tens of thousands of distinct CDR3 sequences, 40% to 55% appearing once. Germline CDR1 and CDR2: SGHRS and YFSETQ. V was clipped by 5 bases and J by 4 bases, with 13 bases between them. CDR3 length: 14 residues. General study findings and limits: Ophthalmopathy was predicted by the model a median of about 6.5 months ahead of onset.

The sample consisted of blood. The V and J genes are TRBV5-1 and TRBJ1-5; possible D gene TRBD1, 5 bases. This receptor was obtained from a woman between 50 and 59 years old with Graves' hyperthyroidism that later progressed to Graves' ophthalmopathy. CDR3 amino acids: CASRESQENQPQHF. DNA for the CDR3: TGCGCCAGCAGGGAATCACAGGAAAATCAGCCCCAGCATTTT.